This TCR beta chain came from a study of blood T cell repertoires in COVID-19. About the research overall: PBMCs, B-cell-depleted T cells, or T cells provided the cDNA or gDNA that made up the material.

There are 12 residues in the CDR3. V was trimmed by 4 bases and J by 7 bases, leaving 11 bases between them. Germline CDR1 LNHDA, CDR2 SQIVND (reference sequence). This clone was counted many times. Per the original data handling: Reference gene primer amplification gave estimated nucleated cell counts. Data came from immunoSEQ multiplex PCR; TCRdb stores just in-frame clones and leaves some out. V, J and clone size derive from that table, while D and trimming were established from the DNA sequence. The sample has roughly 60,000 clones; roughly 74% are singletons. The sample taken for sequencing was peripheral blood. The sequence derives from a human donor in a cohort sampled during active COVID-19. The chain carries TRBV19 and TRBJ2-7; a possible D gene is TRBD2 (5 bases). Written as DNA, the CDR3 is TGTGCCAGTAGTACGTCGGGGTGGGAGCAGTACTTC. Its translation is CASSTSGWEQYF. Using reference TRBV19 and TRBJ2-7 for the parts outside the CDR3, the full variable domain is DGGITQSPKYLFRKEGQNVTLSCEQNLNHDAMYWYRQDPGQGLRLIYYSQIVNDFQKGDIAEGYSVSREKKESFPLTVTSAQKNPTAFYLCASSTSGWEQYFGPGTRLTVT.